This TCR beta chain derives from a study of OX40 agonist ivuxolimab in advanced cancers. TCRdb's copy holds only in-frame clones and misses some; the assay was immunoSEQ multiplex PCR. The repertoire consists of about 40,000 clones, with 70% to 90% occurring once and the leading ten covering 20% to 25%. The CDR3 has 15 amino acids. The V and J ends lost 4 bases and 2 bases respectively, with 15 bases between them. In germline, CDR1 is KGHSH, CDR2 LQKENI. The clonotype originates from an adult with an advanced solid tumor such as melanoma, head and neck, liver or kidney cancer. This specimen was CD4+ or CD8+ T cells sorted from blood, taken in a trial of the OX40 agonist ivuxolimab. The gene calls are TRBV18 and TRBJ2-7; no reliable D call. CDR3 sequence (DNA): TGTGCCAGCTCACGAATTGAGAGCGTTGCCTACGAGCAGTACTTC. This sequence encodes CASSRIESVAYEQYF.